Each of the 10 T cell receptor beta chains below was sequenced from the same sample in a study of T cell changes during pregnancy in multiple sclerosis. Measured with immunoSEQ multiplex PCR; TCRdb has only the in-frame clones, and not every one. The sample includes fewer than 80,000 clones, 80% to 95% seen only once; the top ten take less than 2%. This material consisted of peripheral blood, taken in the third trimester of pregnancy. These receptors were taken from a female donor in good health, enrolled as a control in a pregnancy study.

The chain carries TRBV5-4 and TRBJ2-7; perhaps TRBD2 as D (5 bases). V gave up 4 bases and J gave up 2 bases, with 13 bases separating them. The CDR3 covers 14 residues. In germline, CDR1 is SGHNT, CDR2 YYREEE (reference sequence). The CDR3 sequence is CASSVGSGAYEQYF. The CDR3 DNA follows: TGTGCCAGCAGCGTAGGGAGTGGGGCCTACGAGCAGTACTTC.

Points on this clone: One junction end disagrees with the germline gene, perhaps due to a read error. The rearrangement joins TRBV7-7 to TRBJ2-1; D is perhaps TRBD1 (5 bases). This CDR3 spans 14 amino acids. CDR1 is SSHAT and CDR2 is FNYEAQ in the germline V gene (reference sequence). The CDR3 loop is CASSRGPQGDEQFF. CDR3 in DNA: TGTGCTAGCAGCCGTGGTCCGCAGGGCGATGAGCAGTTCTTC.

V usage is TRBV9 and J usage is TRBJ2-7; tentatively, D is TRBD1 (6 bases). The germline CDR1 and CDR2 sequences are SGDLS and YYNGEE. V lost 0 bases to trimming and J lost 3 bases, with 16 bases between them. CDR3 length: 16 residues. CDR3 bases: TGTGCCAGCAGCGTAGCTATTGGGACAAATCTCTACGAGCAGTACTTC. Amino acids: CASSVAIGTNLYEQYF.

The chain uses TRBV4-3 and TRBJ1-4; D might be TRBD1 (5 bases). This CDR3 comprises 18 residues. The V end was cut by 0 bases, the J end by 0 bases, with 14 bases between. Germline V gene sequence: CDR1 LGHNA, CDR2 YSLEER. CDR3 amino acids: CASSQDLSTGATNEKLFF. Written as DNA, the CDR3 is TGCGCCAGCAGCCAAGATTTATCCACAGGTGCAACTAATGAAAAACTGTTTTTT.

The chain employs TRBV7-9 and TRBJ2-1, with 12 positions matching TRBD1. V dropped 5 bases and J dropped 8; count of bases not matched to a gene: 10. Germline-derived CDR1 and CDR2 are SEHNR and FQNEAQ (reference sequence). The CDR3 loop spans 16 amino acids. CDR3 DNA sequence: TGTGCCAGCAGCCGAGGGTCGGGACAGGGGGCCCATGAGCAGTTCTTC. Translated, it gives CASSRGSGQGAHEQFF.

This clone was observed once. The V call is TRBV28, the J call TRBJ2-1; D possibly corresponds to TRBD1 (5 bases). CDR3 length: 15 residues. In germline, CDR1 is MDHEN, CDR2 SYDVKM. Deletions cut 4 bases from V and 7 bases from J, with 17 bases between. The CDR3 reads CASSSLSGQLNEQFF. The CDR3 region has the DNA TGTGCCAGCAGTTCCCTCTCAGGGCAGTTAAATGAGCAGTTCTTC.

This chain joins TRBV28 and TRBJ1-1; 10 bases are a match to TRBD1. V shed 5 bases and J 6 bases; nucleotides not matched to a gene: 9. CDR3 length: 15 amino acids. From germline, CDR1 is MDHEN and CDR2 SYDVKM. The CDR3: CASSGPGQGRSEAFF. CDR3 nucleotides: TGTGCCAGCAGTGGCCCGGGACAGGGGAGGTCTGAAGCTTTCTTT.

This clone has only one observation. The chain recombines TRBV7-8 with TRBJ2-3; D might be TRBD1 (8 bases). The CDR3 is 18 residues long. Looked up from germline, CDR1 is SGHVS and CDR2 is FQNEAQ. Trimming removed 2 bases from V and 2 bases from J, with 20 bases in between. CDR3 amino acids: CASSLRAETGGDTDTQYF. Here the CDR3 DNA reads TGTGCCAGCAGCTTACGCGCGGAAACAGGGGGGGACACAGATACGCAGTATTTT.

V gene TRBV18 combines with J gene TRBJ1-5; D possibly corresponds to TRBD1 (6 bases). The CDR3 runs to 16 residues. The germline V gene has CDR1 KGHSH and CDR2 LQKENI. The V gene lost 3 bases and the J gene lost 4 bases, with 16 bases spanning the gap. This CDR3 is CASSPAVGGKNQPQHF. CDR3 bases: TGTGCCAGCTCACCGGCGGTAGGGGGAAAAAATCAGCCCCAGCATTTT.

The chain uses TRBV7-3 and TRBJ2-3; D remains unclear. The CDR3 has 14 residues. V was clipped by 3 bases and J by 0 bases, with 7 bases between them. Germline V CDR1 and CDR2: SGHTA, FQGTGA. The CDR3 nucleotides read TGTGCCAGCAGCTTCGGGTTCAGCACAGATACGCAGTATTTT. The encoded protein is CASSFGFSTDTQYF.